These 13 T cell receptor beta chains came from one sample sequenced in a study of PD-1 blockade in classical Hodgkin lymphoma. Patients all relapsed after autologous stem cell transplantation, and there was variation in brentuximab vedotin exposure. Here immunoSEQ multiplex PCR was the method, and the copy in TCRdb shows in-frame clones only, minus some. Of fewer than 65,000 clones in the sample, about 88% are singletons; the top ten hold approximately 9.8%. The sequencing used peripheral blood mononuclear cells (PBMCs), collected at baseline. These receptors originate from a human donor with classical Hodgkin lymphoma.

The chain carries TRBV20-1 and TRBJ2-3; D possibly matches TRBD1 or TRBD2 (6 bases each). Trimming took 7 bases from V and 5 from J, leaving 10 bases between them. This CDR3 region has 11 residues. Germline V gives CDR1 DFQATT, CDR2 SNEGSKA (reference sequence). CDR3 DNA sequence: TGCAGTGGGGGGGCGGGAGATACGCAGTATTTT. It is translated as CSGGAGDTQYF.

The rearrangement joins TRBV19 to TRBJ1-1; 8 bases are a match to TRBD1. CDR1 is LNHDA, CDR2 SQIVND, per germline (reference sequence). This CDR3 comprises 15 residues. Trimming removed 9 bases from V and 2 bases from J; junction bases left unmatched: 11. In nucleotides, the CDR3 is TGTGCCAGCGGGGGCCAGGGGGCCAAAAACACTGAAGCTTTCTTT. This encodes CASGGQGAKNTEAFF.

CDR3 sequence reads: CASSLKDSGANVLTF. The CDR3 nucleotides are TGTGCCAGCAGTCTCAAGGACTCTGGGGCCAACGTCCTGACTTTC. V and J are TRBV6-1 and TRBJ2-6, with no clear D. Germline V gene sequence: CDR1 MNHNS, CDR2 SASEGT. V lost 5 bases and J 0 bases, leaving 8 bases between the germline ends. The CDR3 is made up of 15 amino acids.

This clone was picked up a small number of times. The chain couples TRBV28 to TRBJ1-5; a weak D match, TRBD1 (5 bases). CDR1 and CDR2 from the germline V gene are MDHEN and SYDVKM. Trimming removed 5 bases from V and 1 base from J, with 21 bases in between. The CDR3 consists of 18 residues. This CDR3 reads CASSAQNLGGWSNQPQHF. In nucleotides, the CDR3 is TGTGCCAGCAGTGCCCAGAATCTTGGGGGGTGGAGCAATCAGCCCCAGCATTTT.

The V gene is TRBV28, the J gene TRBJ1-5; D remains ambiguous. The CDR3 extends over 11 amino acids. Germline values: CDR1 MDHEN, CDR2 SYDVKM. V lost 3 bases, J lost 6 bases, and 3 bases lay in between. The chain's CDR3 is CASSLGQPQHF. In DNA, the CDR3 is TGTGCCAGCAGTTTGGGTCAGCCCCAGCATTTT.

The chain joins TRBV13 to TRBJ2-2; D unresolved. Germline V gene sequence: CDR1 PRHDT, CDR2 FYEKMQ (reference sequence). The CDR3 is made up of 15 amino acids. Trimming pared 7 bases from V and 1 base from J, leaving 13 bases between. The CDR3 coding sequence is TGTGCCAGCACCGCGGCCCAAAAGAACACCGGGGAGCTGTTTTTT. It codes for CASTAAQKNTGELFF.

CDR3 sequence (DNA): TGTGCCAGCAGCTTTCCTAAAGAGACCCAGTACTTC. It specifies CASSFPKETQYF. The V and J genes are TRBV7-2 and TRBJ2-5; the D is unclear. The V gene's germline CDR1 is SGHTA and CDR2 FQGNSA. The CDR3 extends over 12 amino acids. With 3 bases removed from V and 3 bases from J, the gap between germline ends came to 5 bases.

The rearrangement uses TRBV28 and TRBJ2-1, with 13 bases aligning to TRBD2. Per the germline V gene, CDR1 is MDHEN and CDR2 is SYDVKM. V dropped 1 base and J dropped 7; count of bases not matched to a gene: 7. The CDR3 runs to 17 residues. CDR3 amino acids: CASSLSGTSGKRNEQFF. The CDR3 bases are TGTGCCAGCAGTTTATCTGGGACTAGCGGGAAGCGGAATGAGCAGTTCTTC.

CDR3 loop: CASSLGASYEQYF. The CDR3 nucleotides read TGTGCCAGCAGTTTGGGCGCATCCTACGAGCAGTACTTC. The chain links TRBV27 to TRBJ2-7, with D unclear. Germline V CDR1 and CDR2: MNHEY, SMNVEV (reference sequence). V was shortened by 3 bases and J by 1 base, with 7 bases between the two germline ends. The CDR3 is 13 amino acids.

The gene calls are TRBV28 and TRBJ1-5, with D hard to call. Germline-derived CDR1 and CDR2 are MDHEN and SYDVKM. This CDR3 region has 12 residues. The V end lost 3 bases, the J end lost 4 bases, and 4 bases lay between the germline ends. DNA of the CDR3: TGTGCCAGCAGTTTCTGGAATCAGCCCCAGCATTTT. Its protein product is CASSFWNQPQHF. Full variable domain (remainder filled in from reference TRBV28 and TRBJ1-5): DVKVTQSSRYLVKRTGEKVFLECVQDMDHENMFWYRQDPGLGLRLIYFSYDVKMKEKGDIPEGYSVSREKKERFSLILESASTNQTSMYLCASSFWNQPQHFGDGTRLSIL.

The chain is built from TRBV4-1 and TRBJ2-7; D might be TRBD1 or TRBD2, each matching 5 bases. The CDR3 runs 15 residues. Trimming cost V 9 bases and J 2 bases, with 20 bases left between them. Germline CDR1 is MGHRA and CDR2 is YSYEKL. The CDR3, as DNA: TGCGCCAGGAAGTGTGGGGACCAAGCTGCCTACGAGCAGTACTTC. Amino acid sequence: CARKCGDQAAYEQYF.

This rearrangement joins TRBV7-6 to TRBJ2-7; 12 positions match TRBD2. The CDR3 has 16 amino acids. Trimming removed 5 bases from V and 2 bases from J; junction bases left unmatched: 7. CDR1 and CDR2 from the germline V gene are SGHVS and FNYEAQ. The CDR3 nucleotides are TGTGCCAGCAGCATGACCCTAGCGGGAGGGCCCTACGAGCAGTACTTC. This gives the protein CASSMTLAGGPYEQYF.

The CDR3 reads CASSQVGGPQHF. The CDR3 nucleotides are TGTGCCAGCAGCCAAGTGGGGGGGCCCCAGCATTTT. The chain couples TRBV14 to TRBJ1-5; tentatively, D is TRBD1 (5 bases). Trimming left V 1 base short and J 9 bases short, with 7 bases between. Germline V CDR1 and CDR2: SGHDN, FVKESK. This CDR3 spans 12 amino acids.